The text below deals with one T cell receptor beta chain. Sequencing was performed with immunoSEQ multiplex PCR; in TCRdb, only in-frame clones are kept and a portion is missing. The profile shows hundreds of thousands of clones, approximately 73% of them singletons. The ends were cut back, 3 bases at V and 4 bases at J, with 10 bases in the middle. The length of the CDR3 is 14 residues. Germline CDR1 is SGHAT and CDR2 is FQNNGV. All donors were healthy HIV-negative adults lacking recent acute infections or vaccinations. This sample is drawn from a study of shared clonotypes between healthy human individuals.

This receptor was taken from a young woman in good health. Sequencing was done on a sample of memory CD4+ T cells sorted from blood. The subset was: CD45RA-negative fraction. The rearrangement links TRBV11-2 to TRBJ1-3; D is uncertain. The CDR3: CASSFLVFGNTIYF. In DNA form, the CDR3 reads TGTGCCAGCAGCTTCCTCGTCTTCGGAAACACCATATATTTT.